The rows below give T cell receptor beta chains drawn from one sample of a study of cytomegalovirus exposure and HLA in healthy donors. The repertoire was sequenced with immunoSEQ multiplex PCR; TCRdb's copy has only in-frame clones and lacks some. The data show roughly 90,000 clones, 70% to 85% seen once. The sample taken for sequencing was PBMCs. These receptors were collected from a man aged 18-30 years in good health and CMV-seronegative. CDR3s include the opening cysteine and the closing phenylalanine or tryptophan. The D gene is left open where the match is weak. A row's size may be missing; if present it is once, few, many or a size class.

CDR3 protein	CDR3 DNA	D gene	CDR3 length	J gene	clone size	V gene
CASSVGPGGQALNQPQHF	TGTGCCAGCAGCGTAGGTCCCGGAGGACAGGCGCTTAATCAGCCCCAGCATTTT	TRBD1	18	TRBJ1-5	.	TRBV9
CSVVRAPSSYNEQFF	TGCAGCGTTGTCCGAGCGCCGAGCTCCTACAATGAGCAGTTCTTC	.	15	TRBJ2-1	.	TRBV29-1
CSVGDRSVYTGELFF	TGCAGCGTTGGGGACAGGTCGGTTTACACCGGGGAGCTGTTTTTT	TRBD1	15	TRBJ2-2	.	TRBV29-1
CASSQNRGGNSNQPQHF	TGCGCCAGCAGCCAAAATCGGGGAGGAAATAGCAATCAGCCCCAGCATTTT	.	17	TRBJ1-5	.	TRBV4-3
CAWSDRTGELFF	TGTGCCTGGAGTGACAGGACCGGGGAGCTGTTTTTT	.	12	TRBJ2-2	.	TRBV30
CSVVTGPNQPQHF	TGCAGCGTTGTGACAGGCCCCAATCAGCCCCAGCATTTT	.	13	TRBJ1-5	.	TRBV29-1
CASSYDRVSSYEQYF	TGTGCCAGCAGTTACGACAGGGTGAGCTCCTACGAGCAGTACTTC	TRBD1	15	TRBJ2-7	.	TRBV6-5
CASSSQGRNQPQHF	TGTGCCAGCAGTTCACAGGGACGCAATCAGCCCCAGCATTTT	.	14	TRBJ1-5	.	TRBV27
CASSGLSPEQFF	TGTGCCAGCAGCGGGCTTTCGCCTGAGCAGTTCTTC	.	12	TRBJ2-1	.	TRBV9
CASTPDRAGYTF	TGTGCCAGCACCCCAGACAGGGCTGGCTACACCTTC	TRBD1	12	TRBJ1-2	.	TRBV6-1
CSVESGDRAYEQFF	TGCAGCGTTGAAAGCGGAGACAGGGCCTATGAGCAGTTCTTC	TRBD1	14	TRBJ2-1	.	TRBV29-1
CSVEDDMAASTDTQYF	TGCAGCGTTGAAGACGATATGGCTGCCAGCACAGATACGCAGTATTTT	.	16	TRBJ2-3	.	TRBV29-1
CASSGQGRWTYTEAFF	TGTGCCAGCAGTGGACAGGGCAGATGGACATACACTGAAGCTTTCTTT	TRBD1	16	TRBJ1-1	few	TRBV25-1
CASNRAGEKLFF	TGCGCCAGCAACAGGGCGGGTGAAAAACTGTTTTTT	.	12	TRBJ1-4	.	TRBV4-1
CASSVEGNTIYF	TGTGCCAGCAGTGTCGAGGGAAACACCATATATTTT	.	12	TRBJ1-3	.	TRBV2
CASSRRGGAGNQPQHF	TGTGCCAGCAGCCGCCGCGGGGGGGCCGGCAATCAGCCCCAGCATTTT	.	16	TRBJ1-5	.	TRBV7-2
CASSHPPGTSGYNEQFF	TGCGCCAGCAGCCACCCCCCAGGGACTAGCGGATACAATGAGCAGTTCTTC	TRBD2	17	TRBJ2-1	.	TRBV4-3
CASSPTSNEQFF	TGTGCCAGCAGCCCGACTAGCAATGAGCAGTTCTTC	.	12	TRBJ2-1	.	TRBV7-8
CASSDPRGLAGDEQYF	TGTGCCAGCAGTGACCCTAGGGGACTAGCGGGAGACGAGCAGTACTTC	TRBD2	16	TRBJ2-7	.	TRBV6-1
CASSLEGALSGNTIYF	TGTGCCAGCAGCTTGGAAGGGGCTCTCTCTGGAAACACCATATATTTT	.	16	TRBJ1-3	.	TRBV5-4
CASSIGGQAGQYF	TGTGCCAGTAGTATTGGCGGACAGGCTGGGCAGTACTTC	TRBD1	13	TRBJ2-7	.	TRBV19
CASSSLTSQPQHF	TGTGCCAGCAGTTCCCTTACATCTCAGCCCCAGCATTTT	.	13	TRBJ1-5	.	TRBV6-5
CASSFTGVAFSYEQYF	TGTGCCAGCAGCTTTACAGGGGTAGCCTTTTCCTACGAGCAGTACTTC	TRBD1	16	TRBJ2-7	.	TRBV7-2
CASSVGGGSWSYNEQFF	TGTGCCAGCAGCGTAGGGGGCGGGAGTTGGTCCTACAATGAGCAGTTCTTC	TRBD2	17	TRBJ2-1	.	TRBV9
CASKRDQTYEQYF	TGTGCCAGCAAGAGAGATCAAACCTACGAGCAGTACTTC	.	13	TRBJ2-7	.	TRBV6-1
CASSAQEPQHF	TGTGCCAGCAGTGCCCAGGAGCCCCAGCATTTT	.	11	TRBJ1-5	.	TRBV28
CASSQGTGGSYNEQFF	TGCGCCAGCAGCCAAGGTACAGGGGGGTCCTACAATGAGCAGTTCTTC	TRBD1	16	TRBJ2-1	.	TRBV4-3
CASSLGLGSPDTQYF	TGTGCCAGCAGCTTAGGGCTGGGTAGCCCAGATACGCAGTATTTT	.	15	TRBJ2-3	.	TRBV11-2
CASSPRARTGNTEAFF	TGTGCCAGCAGCCCCAGGGCCCGGACAGGGAACACTGAAGCTTTCTTT	TRBD1	16	TRBJ1-1	.	TRBV7-8
CASSGDRLYGELFF	TGTGCCAGCAGTGGCGATCGCCTGTACGGGGAGCTGTTTTTT	.	14	TRBJ2-2	.	TRBV25-1
CASSVWPGGYEQYF	TGTGCCAGCAGCGTATGGCCGGGGGGCTACGAGCAGTACTTC	TRBD2	14	TRBJ2-7	.	TRBV9
CASSTSRGWTTNEKLFF	TGTGCCAGCAGCACGAGTCGGGGGTGGACAACTAATGAAAAACTGTTTTTT	.	17	TRBJ1-4	.	TRBV5-6
CASSSRDRLNEQYF	TGTGCCAGCAGTTCCCGGGACAGGCTCAACGAGCAGTACTTC	TRBD1	14	TRBJ2-7	.	TRBV27
CASSLPGVGEKLFF	TGTGCCAGCAGTTTACCCGGGGTTGGTGAAAAACTGTTTTTT	.	14	TRBJ1-4	.	TRBV27
CASSVGDKPWQVF	TGTGCCAGCAGCGTAGGAGACAAACCATGGCAGGTCTTT	.	13	TRBJ1-1	.	TRBV9
CASSPELAGVYEQYF	TGTGCCAGCAGCCCAGAACTAGCGGGAGTTTACGAGCAGTACTTC	TRBD2	15	TRBJ2-7	.	TRBV11-2
CATSETLRDIQYF	TGTGCCACCAGCGAGACCCTCAGGGACATTCAGTACTTC	.	13	TRBJ2-4	.	TRBV15
CASSLDRFSEKLFF	TGTGCCAGCAGCTTAGACAGGTTCAGTGAAAAACTGTTTTTT	.	14	TRBJ1-4	.	TRBV11-2
CASSSPGGSTDTQYF	TGTGCCAGTAGCAGCCCGGGCGGGAGCACAGATACGCAGTATTTT	.	15	TRBJ2-3	few	TRBV19
CSVAVRTYNEQFF	TGCAGCGTTGCTGTCAGGACCTACAATGAGCAGTTCTTC	.	13	TRBJ2-1	.	TRBV29-1
CASSLWDSGLAVYNEQFF	TGTGCCAGCAGTTTATGGGACTCCGGACTAGCGGTATACAATGAGCAGTTCTTC	TRBD2	18	TRBJ2-1	.	TRBV28
CASSPLAGADNEQFF	TGTGCCAGCAGCCCGCTAGCGGGAGCCGACAATGAGCAGTTCTTC	TRBD2	15	TRBJ2-1	.	TRBV6-5
CASSLGTDRVRDQAFF	TGCGCCAGCAGCTTGGGGACGGACAGGGTAAGGGATCAAGCTTTCTTT	TRBD1	16	TRBJ1-1	.	TRBV5-1
CASRPGGSQETQYF	TGCGCCAGCAGACCGGGAGGATCACAAGAGACCCAGTACTTC	TRBD2	14	TRBJ2-5	.	TRBV5-1
CASSFPAGSGTQYF	TGTGCCAGCAGTTTCCCGGCAGGGTCCGGTACGCAGTATTTT	.	14	TRBJ2-3	.	TRBV6-5
CASSVLAEAGELFF	TGCGCCAGCAGCGTACTAGCGGAGGCCGGGGAGCTGTTTTTT	TRBD2	14	TRBJ2-2	once	TRBV5-1
CASSLSLDNEQFF	TGTGCCAGCAGTTTATCTCTAGACAATGAGCAGTTCTTC	.	13	TRBJ2-1	.	TRBV27
CASSVYPSTSNRADTQYF	TGTGCCAGCAGCGTATACCCCTCTACTAGCAACCGAGCAGATACGCAGTATTTT	.	18	TRBJ2-3	once	TRBV13
CASSGSRDRGVTFYGYTF	TGTGCCAGCAGCGGAAGCCGGGACAGGGGCGTCACTTTCTATGGCTACACCTTC	TRBD1	18	TRBJ1-2	.	TRBV9
CASSLFRDREGETQYF	TGCGCCAGCAGCTTGTTCAGGGACAGGGAGGGGGAGACCCAGTACTTC	TRBD1	16	TRBJ2-5	.	TRBV5-1